Below, one TCR beta chain is given with its context. Antigen specificity is unknown. This sample stems from a study of T cell clones after liver transplantation. Study background: Draws occurred before transplant, before withdrawal, and after complete or failed withdrawal.

This CDR3 contains 13 residues. From germline, CDR1 is SGHRS and CDR2 YFSETQ. Trimming took off 4 bases at V and 1 base at J, with 6 bases between the two ends. Measured with immunoSEQ multiplex PCR; TCRdb has only the in-frame clones, and not every one. Of roughly 100,000 clones in the sample, around 80% were seen once. The study's findings and limits: Low donor cell numbers restricted donor-reactive repertoire measurement in two subjects. Graft donor-reactive T cells may have migrated into the graft rather than being deleted.

Thawed unstimulated PBMCs were FACS-sorted by CD3, CD4 and CD8 into two populations. The rearrangement uses TRBV5-1 and TRBJ2-1; the D gene is possibly TRBD1 (6 bases). The sequences come from CD4+ T cells from blood, collected approximately 4 years after liver transplant. The TCR comes from a human patient who received a liver transplant. Some T cells may have originated in the graft donor. The CDR3 nucleotides read TGCGCCAGCAGCCAGGGGTCCTACAATGAGCAGTTCTTC. This encodes CASSQGSYNEQFF.